Listed below are T cell receptor beta chains from one sample, sequenced in a study of T-cell reconstitution after alpha-beta-depleted transplantation in children. A single record per CDR3 protein comes from TCRdb applying MiXCR to the PCR reads. Of just under 350,000 distinct CDR3 sequences in the sample, about a sixth are singletons; the top ten hold approximately 44%. The sequenced sample was PBMCs, mostly from graft donor cells, obtained 360 days after TCRalphabeta/CD19-depleted stem cell transplant. The receptors were sampled from a male patient aged 2 to 9 who had a stem cell transplant for acute lymphoblastic leukemia, so the T cells may come from the graft donor. CDR3s include the opening cysteine and the closing phenylalanine or tryptophan. The D gene is left open where the match is weak. Size is omitted from some rows. Given values are once, few, many or a class for expanded clones.

v_call: TRBV12-3/TRBV12-4
clone_size: many
cdr3_length: 15
j_call: TRBJ2-1
d_call: .
cdr3_aa: CASSSTDRGRNEQFF
cdr3_nt: TGTGCCAGCAGCTCGACGGACAGAGGTAGGAATGAGCAGTTCTTC

v_call: TRBV6-2/TRBV6-3
clone_size: many
cdr3_length: 16
j_call: TRBJ2-1
d_call: TRBD2
cdr3_aa: CASSRRTSGSIYEQFF
cdr3_nt: TGTGCCAGCAGCCGCCGGACTAGCGGGAGTATCTATGAGCAGTTCTTC

v_call: TRBV7-2
clone_size: many
cdr3_length: 13
j_call: TRBJ2-2
d_call: TRBD1
cdr3_aa: CASSLERTGRMFF
cdr3_nt: TGTGCCAGCAGCTTAGAACGGACAGGAAGGATGTTTTTT

v_call: TRBV5-6
clone_size: few
cdr3_length: 14
j_call: TRBJ2-7
d_call: .
cdr3_aa: CASSFDRDNYEQYF
cdr3_nt: TGTGCCAGCAGTTTCGACCGGGACAACTACGAGCAGTACTTC

v_call: TRBV4-3
clone_size: .
cdr3_length: 18
j_call: TRBJ1-4
d_call: TRBD1
cdr3_aa: CASSQVARGLALNEKLFF
cdr3_nt: TGCGCCAGCAGCCAAGTGGCCAGGGGGTTAGCCCTTAATGAAAAACTGTTTTTT

v_call: TRBV30
clone_size: .
cdr3_length: 13
j_call: TRBJ1-5
d_call: .
cdr3_aa: CAWSVSAVGPQHF
cdr3_nt: TGTGCCTGGAGTGTATCAGCTGTGGGTCCCCAGCATTTT

v_call: TRBV6-4
clone_size: .
cdr3_length: 20
j_call: TRBJ2-7
d_call: TRBD1
cdr3_aa: CASSDTHTGGWGRASYEQYF
cdr3_nt: TGTGCCAGCAGTGACACCCATACAGGGGGCTGGGGGAGAGCGTCCTACGAGCAGTACTTC

v_call: TRBV5-1
clone_size: .
cdr3_length: 14
j_call: TRBJ1-5
d_call: .
cdr3_aa: CASSPGQSNQPQHF
cdr3_nt: TGCGCCAGCAGCCCCGGACAGAGCAATCAGCCCCAGCATTTT

v_call: TRBV7-9
clone_size: many
cdr3_length: 16
j_call: TRBJ2-1
d_call: TRBD2
cdr3_aa: CASSFTSGRALDEQFF
cdr3_nt: TGTGCCAGCAGCTTTACTAGCGGGAGGGCCTTGGATGAGCAGTTCTTC

v_call: TRBV19
clone_size: few
cdr3_length: 14
j_call: TRBJ2-5
d_call: .
cdr3_aa: CASSNLLGQETQYF
cdr3_nt: TGTGCCAGTAGTAACTTACTAGGACAAGAGACCCAGTACTTC

v_call: TRBV12-3/TRBV12-4
clone_size: few
cdr3_length: 16
j_call: TRBJ2-1
d_call: TRBD2
cdr3_aa: CASSPDLAGGRWEQFF
cdr3_nt: TGTGCCAGCAGCCCTGACCTAGCGGGAGGCCGTTGGGAGCAGTTCTTC

v_call: TRBV10-1
clone_size: few
cdr3_length: 18
j_call: TRBJ2-1
d_call: TRBD2
cdr3_aa: CASSEALWGLASTGEQFF
cdr3_nt: TGCGCCAGCAGTGAAGCATTGTGGGGACTAGCGAGTACGGGGGAGCAGTTCTTC

v_call: TRBV10-2
clone_size: .
cdr3_length: 12
j_call: TRBJ1-5
d_call: .
cdr3_aa: CASSEGVQPQHF
cdr3_nt: TGCGCCAGCAGTGAGGGGGTCCAGCCCCAGCATTTT

v_call: TRBV5-1
clone_size: few
cdr3_length: 19
j_call: TRBJ2-1
d_call: TRBD2
cdr3_aa: CASSERLAGTLKGDNEQFF
cdr3_nt: TGCGCCAGCAGCGAAAGACTAGCGGGGACCCTAAAGGGCGACAATGAGCAGTTCTTC

v_call: TRBV12-3/TRBV12-4
clone_size: .
cdr3_length: 11
j_call: TRBJ2-5
d_call: .
cdr3_aa: CAIRTVGTQYF
cdr3_nt: TGTGCCATCAGGACCGTCGGGACCCAGTACTTC

v_call: TRBV4-3
clone_size: few
cdr3_length: 15
j_call: TRBJ1-2
d_call: .
cdr3_aa: CASSQDRASDYGYTF
cdr3_nt: TGCGCCAGCAGCCAAGATAGGGCCAGTGACTATGGCTACACCTTC

v_call: TRBV4-3
clone_size: many
cdr3_length: 15
j_call: TRBJ2-7
d_call: TRBD1
cdr3_aa: CASSQEDRGPYEQYF
cdr3_nt: TGCGCCAGCAGCCAAGAGGACAGGGGGCCTTACGAGCAGTACTTC

v_call: TRBV11-2
clone_size: many
cdr3_length: 14
j_call: TRBJ1-1
d_call: .
cdr3_aa: CASSFGGEGTEAFF
cdr3_nt: TGTGCCAGCAGCTTCGGAGGGGAGGGCACTGAAGCTTTCTTT

v_call: TRBV27
clone_size: few
cdr3_length: 20
j_call: TRBJ2-7
d_call: .
cdr3_aa: CASSFSSRILGQGANYEQYF
cdr3_nt: TGTGCCAGCAGTTTCTCCTCACGAATCTTAGGTCAGGGAGCGAACTACGAGCAGTACTTC

v_call: TRBV28
clone_size: .
cdr3_length: 15
j_call: TRBJ2-3
d_call: TRBD2
cdr3_aa: CASSLAGDGPDTQYF
cdr3_nt: TGTGCCAGCAGTCTAGCGGGAGATGGACCAGATACGCAGTATTTT

v_call: TRBV20-1
clone_size: .
cdr3_length: 14
j_call: TRBJ1-5
d_call: .
cdr3_aa: CSAVQGYSNQPQHF
cdr3_nt: TGCAGTGCTGTACAGGGATATAGCAATCAGCCCCAGCATTTT

v_call: TRBV6-5
clone_size: .
cdr3_length: 15
j_call: TRBJ2-3
d_call: .
cdr3_aa: CASSTSPRGTDTQYF
cdr3_nt: TGTGCCAGCAGTACTAGCCCGCGGGGCACAGATACGCAGTATTTT

v_call: TRBV12-3/TRBV12-4
clone_size: few
cdr3_length: 12
j_call: TRBJ1-2
d_call: .
cdr3_aa: CASSFESTGYTF
cdr3_nt: TGTGCCAGCAGTTTTGAGTCCACTGGCTACACCTTC

v_call: TRBV7-2
clone_size: few
cdr3_length: 16
j_call: TRBJ2-1
d_call: .
cdr3_aa: CASSFQLGPSYNEQFF
cdr3_nt: TGTGCCAGCAGCTTCCAACTAGGGCCCTCCTACAATGAGCAGTTCTTC

v_call: TRBV20-1
clone_size: .
cdr3_length: 16
j_call: TRBJ2-3
d_call: TRBD2
cdr3_aa: CSARDRKAGVTDTQYF
cdr3_nt: TGCAGTGCTAGAGATCGGAAAGCGGGAGTCACAGATACGCAGTATTTT

v_call: TRBV20-1
clone_size: .
cdr3_length: 15
j_call: TRBJ2-1
d_call: TRBD2
cdr3_aa: CSARVPSGSWYEQFF
cdr3_nt: TGCAGTGCTAGAGTCCCTAGCGGGAGTTGGTATGAGCAGTTCTTC

v_call: TRBV7-2
clone_size: .
cdr3_length: 14
j_call: TRBJ2-1
d_call: .
cdr3_aa: CASSLDPAYNEQFF
cdr3_nt: TGTGCCAGCAGCTTAGACCCTGCCTACAATGAGCAGTTCTTC

v_call: TRBV18
clone_size: .
cdr3_length: 14
j_call: TRBJ2-1
d_call: TRBD2
cdr3_aa: CASFTGLAHNEQFF
cdr3_nt: TGTGCCAGCTTCACCGGACTAGCGCACAATGAGCAGTTCTTC

v_call: TRBV12-3/TRBV12-4
clone_size: many
cdr3_length: 15
j_call: TRBJ2-5
d_call: .
cdr3_aa: CASTLRGIFKETQYF
cdr3_nt: TGTGCCAGCACATTACGTGGGATCTTTAAAGAGACCCAGTACTTC

v_call: TRBV3-1
clone_size: many
cdr3_length: 15
j_call: TRBJ2-1
d_call: .
cdr3_aa: CASSQEGRIYNEQFF
cdr3_nt: TGTGCCAGCAGCCAAGAAGGGCGGATCTACAATGAGCAGTTCTTC

v_call: TRBV29-1
clone_size: many
cdr3_length: 14
j_call: TRBJ2-4
d_call: TRBD1
cdr3_aa: CSVQGALTKNIQYF
cdr3_nt: TGCAGCGTACAGGGGGCATTGACCAAAAACATTCAGTACTTC

v_call: TRBV18
clone_size: many
cdr3_length: 12
j_call: TRBJ2-7
d_call: .
cdr3_aa: CASSPPSYEQYF
cdr3_nt: TGTGCCAGCAGCCCTCCCAGCTACGAGCAGTACTTC

v_call: TRBV6-6
clone_size: few
cdr3_length: 13
j_call: TRBJ2-5
d_call: .
cdr3_aa: CASSYRLQETQYF
cdr3_nt: TGTGCCAGCAGTTACCGACTTCAAGAGACCCAGTACTTC

v_call: TRBV2
clone_size: .
cdr3_length: 16
j_call: TRBJ2-7
d_call: .
cdr3_aa: CASSDGQNIPPYEQYF
cdr3_nt: TGTGCCAGCAGTGACGGACAGAACATTCCCCCTTACGAGCAGTACTTC

v_call: TRBV5-1
clone_size: few
cdr3_length: 14
j_call: TRBJ2-7
d_call: .
cdr3_aa: CASSPGGNSYEQYF
cdr3_nt: TGCGCCAGCAGCCCAGGTGGGAACTCCTACGAGCAGTACTTC

v_call: TRBV7-2
clone_size: few
cdr3_length: 15
j_call: TRBJ2-1
d_call: .
cdr3_aa: CASSLPEPTSNEQFF
cdr3_nt: TGTGCCAGCAGCTTACCCGAACCGACTAGCAATGAGCAGTTCTTC

v_call: TRBV28
clone_size: .
cdr3_length: 15
j_call: TRBJ2-1
d_call: TRBD2
cdr3_aa: CASNRLAGAANEQFF
cdr3_nt: TGTGCCAGCAACCGGCTAGCGGGAGCTGCCAATGAGCAGTTCTTC

v_call: TRBV3-1
clone_size: .
cdr3_length: 18
j_call: TRBJ2-6
d_call: TRBD1
cdr3_aa: CASSLRQGASSGANVLTF
cdr3_nt: TGTGCCAGCAGCCTAAGACAGGGGGCCTCCTCTGGGGCCAACGTCCTGACTTTC

v_call: TRBV19
clone_size: few
cdr3_length: 13
j_call: TRBJ2-1
d_call: .
cdr3_aa: CASSILSRGGQFF
cdr3_nt: TGTGCCAGTAGTATTCTCTCTAGGGGGGGACAGTTCTTC

v_call: TRBV5-6
clone_size: many
cdr3_length: 15
j_call: TRBJ2-1
d_call: .
cdr3_aa: CASRLGGIGGDEQFF
cdr3_nt: TGTGCCAGCAGACTGGGAGGAATCGGTGGCGATGAGCAGTTCTTC

v_call: TRBV4-2
clone_size: many
cdr3_length: 14
j_call: TRBJ2-5
d_call: TRBD1
cdr3_aa: CASSLGTGVETQYF
cdr3_nt: TGTGCCAGCAGCCTTGGGACAGGGGTGGAGACCCAGTACTTC